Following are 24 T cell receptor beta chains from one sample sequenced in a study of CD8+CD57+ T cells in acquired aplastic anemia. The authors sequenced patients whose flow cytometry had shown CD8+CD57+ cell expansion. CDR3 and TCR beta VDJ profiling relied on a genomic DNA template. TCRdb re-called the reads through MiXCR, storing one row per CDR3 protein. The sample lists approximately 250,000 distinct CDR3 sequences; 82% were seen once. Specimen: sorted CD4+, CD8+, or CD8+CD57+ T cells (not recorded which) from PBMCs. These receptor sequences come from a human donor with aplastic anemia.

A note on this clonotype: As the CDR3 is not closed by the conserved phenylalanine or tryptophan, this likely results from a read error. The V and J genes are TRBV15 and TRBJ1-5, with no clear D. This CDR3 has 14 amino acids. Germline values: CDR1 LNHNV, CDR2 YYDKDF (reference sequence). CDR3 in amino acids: CASSDAYNNQPQHI. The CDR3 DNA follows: TGTGCCAGCAGTGATGCTTATAACAATCAGCCGCAGCATATT.

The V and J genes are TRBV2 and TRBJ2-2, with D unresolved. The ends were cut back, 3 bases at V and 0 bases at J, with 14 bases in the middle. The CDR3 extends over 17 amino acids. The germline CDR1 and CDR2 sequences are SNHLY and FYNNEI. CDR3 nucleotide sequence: TGTGCCAGCAGTGATTTCCGCATCAACCCGAACACCGGGGAGCTGTTTTTT. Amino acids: CASSDFRINPNTGELFF.

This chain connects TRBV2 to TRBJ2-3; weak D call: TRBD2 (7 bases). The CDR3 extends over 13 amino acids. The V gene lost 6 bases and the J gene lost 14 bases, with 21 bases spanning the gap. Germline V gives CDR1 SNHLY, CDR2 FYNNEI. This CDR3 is CASRGGGTATTYF. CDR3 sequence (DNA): TGTGCCAGCAGGGGCGGGGGCACAGCTACGACGTATTTT.

CDR3 in DNA: TGTGCCAGCAGCGTGGGGGAGGTCCATGAGCAGTTCTTC. Translated: CASSVGEVHEQFF. The rearrangement joins TRBV5-6 to TRBJ2-1; a weak D match, TRBD2 (6 bases). Germline CDR1 and CDR2: SGHDT and YYEEEE. The V end was cut by 4 bases, the J end by 8 bases, with 13 bases between. The CDR3 spans 13 residues.

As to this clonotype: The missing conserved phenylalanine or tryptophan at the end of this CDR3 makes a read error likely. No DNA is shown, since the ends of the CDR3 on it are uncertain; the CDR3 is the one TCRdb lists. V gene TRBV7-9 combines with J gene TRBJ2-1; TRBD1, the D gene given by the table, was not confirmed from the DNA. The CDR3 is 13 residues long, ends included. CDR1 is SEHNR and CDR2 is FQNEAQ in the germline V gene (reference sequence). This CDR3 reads CASSDGGIHGRFD.

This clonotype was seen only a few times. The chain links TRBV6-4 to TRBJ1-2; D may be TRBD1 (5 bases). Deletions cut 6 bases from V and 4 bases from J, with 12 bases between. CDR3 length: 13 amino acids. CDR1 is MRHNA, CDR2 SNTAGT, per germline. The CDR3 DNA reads TGTGCCAGCAGGACACCGGGGGTCTATGGCTACACCTTC. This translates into CASRTPGVYGYTF.

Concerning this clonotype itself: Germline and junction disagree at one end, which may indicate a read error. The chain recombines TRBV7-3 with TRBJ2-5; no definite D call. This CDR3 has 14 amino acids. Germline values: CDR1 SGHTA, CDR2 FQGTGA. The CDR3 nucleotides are TGTGCCAGCAGCTGGATCGGTCCCCAAGATACCCAGTACTTC. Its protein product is CASSWIGPQDTQYF.

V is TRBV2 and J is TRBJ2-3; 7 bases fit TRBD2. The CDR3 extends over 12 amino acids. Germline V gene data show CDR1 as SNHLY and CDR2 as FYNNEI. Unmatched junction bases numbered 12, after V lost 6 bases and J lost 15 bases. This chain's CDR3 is CASRGGEVTYYF. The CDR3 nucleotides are TGTGCCAGCAGGGGGGGGGAGGTTACGTACTATTTT.

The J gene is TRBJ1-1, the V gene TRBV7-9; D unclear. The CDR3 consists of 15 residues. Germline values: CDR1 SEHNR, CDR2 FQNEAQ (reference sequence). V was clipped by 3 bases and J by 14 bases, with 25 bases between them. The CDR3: CASSFTSTMNSSSFF. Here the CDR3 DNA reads TGTGCCAGCAGCTTTACTAGCACAATGAACAGTTCTTCGTTCTTT. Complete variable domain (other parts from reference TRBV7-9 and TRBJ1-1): DTGVSQNPRHKITKRGQNVTFRCDPISEHNRLYWYRQTLGQGPEFLTYFQNEAQLEKSRLLSDRFSAERPKGSFSTLEIQRTEQGDSAMYLCASSFTSTMNSSSFFGQGTRLTVV.

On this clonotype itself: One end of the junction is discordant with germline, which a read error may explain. CDR3 protein: CASGDERTDTKYF. The CDR3 DNA reads as TGTGCCAGCGGGGACGAGAGAACAGATACGAAGTATTTT. The V and J genes are TRBV7-9 and TRBJ2-3; tentatively, D is TRBD1 or TRBD2 (5 bases each). Germline V CDR1 and CDR2: SEHNR, FQNEAQ (reference sequence). The CDR3 contains 13 residues. Using reference TRBV7-9 and TRBJ2-3 for the parts outside the CDR3, the full variable domain is DTGVSQNPRHKITKRGQNVTFRCDPISEHNRLYWYRQTLGQGPEFLTYFQNEAQLEKSRLLSDRFSAERPKGSFSTLEIQRTEQGDSAMYLCASGDERTDTKYFGPGTRLTVL.

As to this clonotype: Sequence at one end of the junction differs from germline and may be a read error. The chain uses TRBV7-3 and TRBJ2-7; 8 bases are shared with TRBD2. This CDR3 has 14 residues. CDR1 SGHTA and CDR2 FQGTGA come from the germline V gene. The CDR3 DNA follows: TGTGCCAGCAACTTAACGAAGCGGGGGTACGAGAAGTACTTC. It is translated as CASNLTKRGYEKYF.

In DNA form, the CDR3 reads TGTGCCAGCAGCTTTCCTGCAGGTCGCAATGCGCAGTCCTACGAGCAGTACGTC. Residues: CASSFPAGRNAQSYEQYV. This rearrangement joins TRBV7-2 to TRBJ2-7; D is ambiguous. There are 18 residues in the CDR3. The germline gives CDR1 SGHTA, CDR2 FQGNSA. V was trimmed by 3 bases and J by 1 base, leaving 22 bases between them.

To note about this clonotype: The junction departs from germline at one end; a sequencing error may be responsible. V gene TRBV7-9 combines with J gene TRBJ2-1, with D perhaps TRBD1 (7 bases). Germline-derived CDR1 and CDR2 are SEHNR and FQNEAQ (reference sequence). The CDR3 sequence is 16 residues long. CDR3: CASSQGGGDGQDEQWF. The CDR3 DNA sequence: TGTGCCAGCAGCCAGGGGGGCGGAGACGGTCAGGATGAGCAGTGGTTC.

The CDR3 DNA reads as TGTGCCAGCAGCCCTAGACTGGGGAACTCCTACGAGCAGTACTTC. Its protein product is CASSPRLGNSYEQYF. This sequence joins TRBV12-3 or TRBV12-4 and TRBJ2-3, with D unresolved. The closer fit of TRBJ2-7 to the DNA end suggests the J call may be wrong. CDR3 length: 15 amino acids.

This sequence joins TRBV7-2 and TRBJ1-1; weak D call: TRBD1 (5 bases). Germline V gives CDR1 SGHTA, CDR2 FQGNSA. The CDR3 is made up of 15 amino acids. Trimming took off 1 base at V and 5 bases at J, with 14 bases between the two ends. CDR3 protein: CASSLEVTEHTEAFF. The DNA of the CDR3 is TGTGCCAGCAGCTTAGAGGTGACAGAGCATACTGAAGCTTTCTTT.

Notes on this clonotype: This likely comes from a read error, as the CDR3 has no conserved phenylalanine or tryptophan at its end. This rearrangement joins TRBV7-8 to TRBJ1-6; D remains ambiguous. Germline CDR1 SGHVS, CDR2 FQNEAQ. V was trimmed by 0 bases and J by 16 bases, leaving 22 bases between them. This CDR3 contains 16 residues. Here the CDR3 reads CASSLAGGADTQHLHS. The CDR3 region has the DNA TGTGCCAGCAGCTTAGCGGGAGGCGCCGATACGCAGCATCTCCACTCT.

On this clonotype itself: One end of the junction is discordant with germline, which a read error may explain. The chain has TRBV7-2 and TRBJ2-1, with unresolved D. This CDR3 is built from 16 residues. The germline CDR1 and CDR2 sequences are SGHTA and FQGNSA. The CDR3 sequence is CASSLERSAERHDQFF. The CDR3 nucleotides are TGTGCCAGCAGCTTAGAGAGAAGCGCCGAGAGGCATGATCAGTTCTTC.

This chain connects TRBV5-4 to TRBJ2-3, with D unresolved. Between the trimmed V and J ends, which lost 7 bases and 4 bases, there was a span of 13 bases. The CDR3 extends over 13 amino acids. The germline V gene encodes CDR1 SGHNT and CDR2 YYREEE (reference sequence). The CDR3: CASGLDIADTQYF. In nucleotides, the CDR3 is TGTGCCAGCGGCCTTGACATCGCAGATACGCAGTATTTT.

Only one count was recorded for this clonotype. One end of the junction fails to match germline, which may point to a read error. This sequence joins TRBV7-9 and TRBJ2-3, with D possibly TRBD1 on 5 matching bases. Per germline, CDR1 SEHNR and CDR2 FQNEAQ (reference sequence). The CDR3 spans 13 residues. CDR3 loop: CASSEGRASEEFF. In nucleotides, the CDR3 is TGTGCCAGCAGTGAAGGCAGGGCAAGCGAAGAGTTCTTT.

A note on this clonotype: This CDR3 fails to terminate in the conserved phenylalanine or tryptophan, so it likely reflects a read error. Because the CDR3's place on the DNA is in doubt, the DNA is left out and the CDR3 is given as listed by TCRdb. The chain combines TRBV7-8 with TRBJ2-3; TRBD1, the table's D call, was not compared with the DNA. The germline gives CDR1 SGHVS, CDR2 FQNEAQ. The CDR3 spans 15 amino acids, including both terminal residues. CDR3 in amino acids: CASSLGGQTDDTHYV.

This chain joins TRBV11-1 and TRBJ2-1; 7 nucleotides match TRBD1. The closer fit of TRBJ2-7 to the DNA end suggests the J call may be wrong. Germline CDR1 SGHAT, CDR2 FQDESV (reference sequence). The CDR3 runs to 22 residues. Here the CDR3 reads CSSCYIGSARRIGTEGAYEQYF. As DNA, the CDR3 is TGTAGCAGCTGCTACATCGGCAGTGCTAGGCGAATCGGGACAGAAGGGGCCTACGAGCAGTACTTC.

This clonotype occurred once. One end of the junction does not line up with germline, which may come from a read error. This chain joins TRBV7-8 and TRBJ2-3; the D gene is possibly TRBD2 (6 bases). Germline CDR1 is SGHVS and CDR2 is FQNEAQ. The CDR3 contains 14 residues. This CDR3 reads CASSVAVGTDTQYF. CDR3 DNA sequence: TGTGCCAGCAGCGTAGCGGTAGGTACCGATACGCAGTATTTT.

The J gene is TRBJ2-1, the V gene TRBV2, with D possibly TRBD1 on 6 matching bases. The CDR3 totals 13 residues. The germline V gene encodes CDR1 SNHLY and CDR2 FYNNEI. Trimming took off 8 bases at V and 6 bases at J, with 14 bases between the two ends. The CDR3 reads CASDRGRGNEQFF. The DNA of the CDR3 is TGTGCCAGCGATCGGGGCAGGGGCAATGAGCAGTTCTTC.

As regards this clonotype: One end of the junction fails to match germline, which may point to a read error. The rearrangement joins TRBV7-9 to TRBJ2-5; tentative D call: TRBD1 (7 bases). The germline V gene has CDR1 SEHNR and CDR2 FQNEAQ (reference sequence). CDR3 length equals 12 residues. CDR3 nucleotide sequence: TGTGCCGGCAGGGGGGCTAGGGAGCGCGAGTACTTC. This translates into CAGRGAREREYF.